Listed here are 31 T cell receptor beta chains from one sample, sequenced in a study of vaccination and CD4 T cells after COVID-19. The assay that was used to sequence DNA from cultured CD4+ T cells was the Oncomine TCR Beta short-read assay. TCRdb recomputed calls from the PCR reads with MiXCR, one row per CDR3 protein. Of 8,700 or so distinct CDR3 sequences listed, 55% to 80% are singletons. No antigens are known for them. Treatment in this sample: roughly 11-day PBMC culture with coronavirus spike peptide pools or control peptides (ViraFEST assay). Sequencing used CD4+ T cells from blood, cultured in vitro, obtained before SARS-CoV-2 vaccination. Every receptor here comes from a human donor who had recovered from COVID-19.

The rearrangement uses TRBV7-6 and TRBJ2-5; D is ambiguous. This CDR3 is built from 12 residues. In germline, CDR1 is SGHVS, CDR2 FNYEAQ. V was trimmed by 5 bases and J by 4 bases, leaving 8 bases between them. In DNA form, the CDR3 reads TGTGCCAGCAGCCCGCCTAGAGAGACCCAGTACTTC. This translates into CASSPPRETQYF.

The CDR3: CASSFFPSGANVLTF. The CDR3 DNA sequence: TGTGCCAGCAGTTTTTTTCCGTCTGGGGCCAACGTCCTGACTTTC. The V gene is TRBV27, the J gene TRBJ2-6; no reliable D call. Trimming removed 3 bases from V and 1 base from J, with 7 bases in between. CDR3 length: 15 residues. Germline V gives CDR1 MNHEY, CDR2 SMNVEV (reference sequence). The variable domain in full, with the rest retrieved from reference TRBV27 and TRBJ2-6, is EAQVTQNPRYLITVTGKKLTVTCSQNMNHEYMSWYRQDPGLGLRQIYYSMNVEVTDKGDVPEGYKVSRKEKRNFPLILESPSPNQTSLYFCASSFFPSGANVLTFGAGSRLTVL.

This clonotype was found a few times. The chain employs TRBV6-1 and TRBJ2-5; D may be TRBD2 (5 bases). Germline V CDR1 and CDR2: MNHNS, SASEGT. The CDR3 covers 12 residues. The ends were cut back, 5 bases at V and 7 bases at J, with 11 bases in the middle. The CDR3 here is CASSPNRGTQYF. DNA of the CDR3: TGTGCCAGCAGTCCCAATCGGGGGACCCAGTACTTC.

Written as DNA, the CDR3 is TGTGCCAGCAGTCCCGAGGGCGGCGGCTATGGCTACACCTTC. It is translated as CASSPEGGGYGYTF. This chain joins TRBV27 and TRBJ1-2; D remains unclear. Trimming shortened V by 5 bases and J by 4 bases, and 14 bases separated the two germline ends. The germline V gene encodes CDR1 MNHEY and CDR2 SMNVEV (reference sequence). CDR3 length: 14 amino acids.

The J gene is TRBJ1-6, the V gene TRBV30; the match to TRBD1 covers 10 bases. Losses at the gene ends were 5 bases for V and 10 bases for J; bases not matched to a gene: 5. The CDR3 loop spans 13 amino acids. The germline V gene encodes CDR1 GTSNPN and CDR2 SVGIG (reference sequence). CDR3 residues: CAWGTGATSPLHF. DNA of the CDR3: TGTGCCTGGGGGACAGGGGCAACATCACCCCTCCACTTT.

The chain employs TRBV7-8 and TRBJ2-7, with 10 bases lining up with TRBD2. The germline gives CDR1 SGHVS, CDR2 FQNEAQ. There are 15 residues in the CDR3. V trimming: 5 bases; J trimming: 5 bases; junction bases outside the gene matches: 9. DNA of the CDR3: TGTGCCAGCAGCCGGCCTAGCGGGAGTTTCAACGAGCAGTACTTC. Translating it yields CASSRPSGSFNEQYF.

This chain connects TRBV6-4 to TRBJ1-6; 8 bases map to TRBD1. Trimming at V came to 6 bases and at J to 7 bases, leaving 5 bases not matched to a gene. The CDR3 covers 14 residues. Germline CDR1 MRHNA, CDR2 SNTAGT. CDR3 in amino acids: CASRDRDRNSPLHF. The CDR3 DNA reads as TGTGCCAGCAGGGACAGGGACCGCAATTCACCCCTCCACTTT.

This clonotype was counted a few times. V gene TRBV15 combines with J gene TRBJ2-7, with 9 bases lining up with TRBD1. The length of the CDR3 is 15 residues. Trimming removed 0 bases from V and 5 bases from J; junction bases left unmatched: 5. Germline V CDR1 and CDR2: LNHNV, YYDKDF (reference sequence). For the CDR3, the DNA is TGTGCCACCAGCAGAGACCGGACAGGGGCAGACGAGCAGTACTTC. Translation: CATSRDRTGADEQYF.

The V gene is TRBV20-1, the J gene TRBJ2-3; D ambiguous. The germline CDR1 and CDR2 sequences are DFQATT and SNEGSKA (reference sequence). The CDR3 runs 12 residues. V was trimmed by 5 bases and J by 3 bases, leaving 9 bases between them. CDR3 sequence (DNA): TGCAGTGCTTGCCCGGATACAGATACGCAGTATTTT. Residues: CSACPDTDTQYF.

The CDR3 protein is CASSYASSYGQYF. The CDR3 nucleotides read TGTGCCAGCAGTTACGCTTCTAGCTATGGGCAGTACTTC. This chain links TRBV6-5 with TRBJ2-7; TRBD2 might be the D (5 bases). Trimming took off 2 bases at V and 9 bases at J, with 14 bases between the two ends. The CDR3 consists of 13 residues. Germline V gene sequence: CDR1 MNHEY, CDR2 SVGAGI.

The V and J genes are TRBV20-1 and TRBJ1-2; unclear D gene. The CDR3 contains 13 residues. V was cut by 3 bases and J by 0 bases, with 8 bases left in between. CDR1 is DFQATT, CDR2 SNEGSKA, per germline (reference sequence). The CDR3 reads CSARIPSNYGYTF. In DNA, the CDR3 is TGCAGTGCTAGGATACCTTCTAACTATGGCTACACCTTC.

In this sample, this clonotype turned up a few times. J is TRBJ2-3 and V is TRBV30, with TRBD2 matching over 9 bases. The CDR3 is 15 amino acids. J was trimmed by 3 bases and V by 1 base; bases with no gene match: 5. Looked up from germline, CDR1 is GTSNPN and CDR2 is SVGIG (reference sequence). For the CDR3, the DNA is TGTGCCTGGAGTGAGGCTCTAGCGGGGACAGATACGCAGTATTTT. Translation: CAWSEALAGTDTQYF.

This clonotype was found a few times. This chain links TRBV15 with TRBJ2-5; D is unclear. The CDR3 is made up of 14 amino acids. Germline CDR1 and CDR2: LNHNV and YYDKDF (reference sequence). V dropped 1 base and J dropped 5 bases, with 11 bases sitting between them. CDR3 residues: CATSRVNRVETQYF. In DNA form, the CDR3 reads TGTGCCACCAGCAGAGTAAATCGGGTGGAGACCCAGTACTTC.

This clonotype was observed a few times. The chain couples TRBV9 to TRBJ1-6; 8 bases fit TRBD1. The V segment lost 0 bases and the J segment 9 bases; nucleotides outside the gene matches: 11. From germline, CDR1 is SGDLS and CDR2 YYNGEE. CDR3 length equals 17 residues. This CDR3 reads CASSVAGAGGKGSPLHF. The CDR3 DNA follows: TGTGCCAGCAGCGTAGCTGGGGCAGGGGGCAAAGGTTCACCCCTCCACTTT.

The chain uses TRBV6-1 and TRBJ1-2, with 7 nucleotides matching TRBD1. V shed 7 bases and J 8 bases; nucleotides not matched to a gene: 10. Germline values: CDR1 MNHNS, CDR2 SASEGT. CDR3 length equals 13 residues. The CDR3 region has the DNA TGTGCCAGCACCCCGACAGGGAAGGGGGGCTACACCTTC. Its translation is CASTPTGKGGYTF.

The genes are TRBV20-1 and TRBJ1-5, with 7 bases that match TRBD1. Trimming removed 0 bases from V and 7 bases from J; junction bases left unmatched: 0. Germline V gives CDR1 DFQATT, CDR2 SNEGSKA (reference sequence). There are 12 residues in the CDR3. CDR3 in amino acids: CSAREQGQPQHF. The CDR3 DNA follows: TGCAGTGCTAGAGAACAGGGGCAGCCCCAGCATTTT.

The gene calls are TRBV7-8 and TRBJ2-3; D remains unclear. The CDR3 runs to 12 residues. The germline V gene has CDR1 SGHVS and CDR2 FQNEAQ. Trimming left V 5 bases short and J 6 bases short, with 9 bases between. The CDR3 spells CASSLMSDTQYF. Here the CDR3 DNA reads TGTGCCAGCAGCCTGATGTCGGATACGCAGTATTTT.

The chain recombines TRBV30 with TRBJ2-3, with 8 bases that match TRBD2. This CDR3 comprises 13 residues. From germline, CDR1 is GTSNPN and CDR2 SVGIG (reference sequence). Trimming took 1 base from V and 7 from J; bases not matched to a gene: 4. DNA for the CDR3: TGTGCCTGGAGTGCCACTAGCGGAAATACGCAGTATTTT. Its translation: CAWSATSGNTQYF.

The chain is built from TRBV20-1 and TRBJ2-1; 10 bases are a match to TRBD2. The CDR3 runs to 15 residues. Germline assignment: CDR1 DFQATT and CDR2 SNEGSKA (reference sequence). The V gene end was trimmed by 5 bases and the J gene end by 6 bases; junction bases not matched to a gene: 10. The CDR3 sequence: CSADPLAGVGNEQFF. CDR3 in DNA: TGCAGTGCTGATCCCCTAGCGGGAGTAGGCAATGAGCAGTTCTTC.

The J gene is TRBJ2-2, the V gene TRBV2, with D perhaps matching TRBD1 (5 bases). There are 14 residues in the CDR3. Germline-derived CDR1 and CDR2 are SNHLY and FYNNEI. V was shortened by 3 bases and J by 5 bases, with 10 bases between the two germline ends. CDR3 nucleotides: TGTGCCAGCAGTGATGTAGGGGTTACCGGGGAGCTGTTTTTT. Protein: CASSDVGVTGELFF.

The chain couples TRBV20-1 to TRBJ2-7, with 8 bases that match TRBD2. Germline-derived CDR1 and CDR2 are DFQATT and SNEGSKA (reference sequence). J was trimmed by 3 bases and V by 3 bases; bases with no gene match: 7. The CDR3 covers 14 residues. Here the CDR3 reads CSARSFGRGYEQYF. As DNA, the CDR3 is TGCAGTGCTAGGTCCTTCGGGAGGGGCTACGAGCAGTACTTC.

The J gene is TRBJ2-2, the V gene TRBV6-4, with TRBD2 matching over 14 bases. Germline CDR1 reads MRHNA; CDR2 reads SNTAGT. V lost 6 bases, J lost 0 bases, and 3 bases stayed unmatched. CDR3 length: 17 residues. CDR3 in DNA: TGTGCCAGCAGAAGACTAGCGGGAGGGTCGAACACCGGGGAGCTGTTTTTT. Translated, it gives CASRRLAGGSNTGELFF.

The chain couples TRBV27 to TRBJ1-2; D is perhaps TRBD1 (5 bases). The CDR3 is 16 residues long. Per the germline V gene, CDR1 is MNHEY and CDR2 is SMNVEV (reference sequence). V shed 6 bases and J shed 4 bases, with 21 bases lying between them. The CDR3 nucleotides read TGTGCCAGCAGGGGCGTCAGGGCCTGGGAGAGCTATGGCTACACCTTC. Translating gives CASRGVRAWESYGYTF.

Here the CDR3 DNA reads TGTGCCAGCAGTGAAGTCCCAGATGAAAAACTGTTTTTT. It is translated as CASSEVPDEKLFF. The chain recombines TRBV6-1 with TRBJ1-4; D is uncertain. The length of the CDR3 is 13 residues. Germline V CDR1 and CDR2: MNHNS, SASEGT. V was pared by 1 base and J by 6 bases, with 6 bases between.

The chain joins TRBV21-1 to TRBJ1-3. TRBV21-1 is classified as a pseudogene. The CDR3 sequence is 13 residues long. The CDR3 DNA reads TGTGCCAGCAGCAAAGGGTCTGGAAACACCATATATTTT. The encoded protein is CASSKGSGNTIYF.

V is TRBV20-1 and J is TRBJ2-7, with TRBD2 as a possible D gene (5 bases). Germline CDR1 DFQATT, CDR2 SNEGSKA (reference sequence). This CDR3 contains 15 residues. The ends were cut back, 5 bases at V and 0 bases at J, with 17 bases in the middle. The CDR3 protein is CSAPGGSRFSYEQYF. CDR3 sequence (DNA): TGCAGTGCTCCAGGAGGTAGTCGGTTCTCCTACGAGCAGTACTTC.

The chain is built from TRBV11-2 and TRBJ2-1; 9 bases are shared with TRBD1. The V gene end was trimmed by 6 bases and the J gene end by 9 bases; junction bases not matched to a gene: 12. The CDR3 covers 15 residues. The germline V gene encodes CDR1 SGHAT and CDR2 FQNNGV. The CDR3 is CASRSPGQGKFEQFF. CDR3 nucleotides: TGTGCCAGCAGGTCCCCGGGACAGGGCAAGTTTGAGCAGTTCTTC.

This chain links TRBV20-1 with TRBJ1-5, with a possible D match to TRBD1 (6 bases). V lost 3 bases and J 6 bases, leaving 15 bases between the germline ends. The CDR3 extends over 14 amino acids. The germline gives CDR1 DFQATT, CDR2 SNEGSKA (reference sequence). CDR3 sequence: CSASEGGRGQPQHF. The DNA of the CDR3 is TGCAGTGCTAGTGAGGGGGGACGGGGTCAGCCCCAGCATTTT.

The chain has TRBV6-1 and TRBJ1-2, with 9 nucleotides matching TRBD1. The CDR3 has 12 amino acids. Germline values: CDR1 MNHNS, CDR2 SASEGT. V was pared by 5 bases and J by 6 bases, with 1 base of the junction left unmatched. Written as DNA, the CDR3 is TGTGCCAGCAGTAGACAGGGGGATGGCTACACCTTC. Protein: CASSRQGDGYTF.

The CDR3 region is CASKRQGSQQYF. In DNA form, the CDR3 reads TGTGCCAGCAAGAGGCAGGGTAGTCAGCAGTACTTC. J is TRBJ2-7 and V is TRBV25-1, with D maybe TRBD1 (5 bases). Germline loops: CDR1 MGHDK, CDR2 SYGVNS. The germline V and J ends were trimmed by 7 bases and 8 bases, with 15 bases remaining between them. This CDR3 has 12 amino acids.

The chain is built from TRBV6-5 and TRBJ2-7, with TRBD2 identical over 7 bases. After removal of 2 bases from V and 4 bases from J, the junction contained 5 bases not matched to a gene. This CDR3 contains 14 residues. Germline V gene sequence: CDR1 MNHEY, CDR2 SVGAGI. CDR3 in DNA: TGTGCCAGCAGTTACCGGGGGAGGGGATACGAGCAGTACTTC. Residues: CASSYRGRGYEQYF.